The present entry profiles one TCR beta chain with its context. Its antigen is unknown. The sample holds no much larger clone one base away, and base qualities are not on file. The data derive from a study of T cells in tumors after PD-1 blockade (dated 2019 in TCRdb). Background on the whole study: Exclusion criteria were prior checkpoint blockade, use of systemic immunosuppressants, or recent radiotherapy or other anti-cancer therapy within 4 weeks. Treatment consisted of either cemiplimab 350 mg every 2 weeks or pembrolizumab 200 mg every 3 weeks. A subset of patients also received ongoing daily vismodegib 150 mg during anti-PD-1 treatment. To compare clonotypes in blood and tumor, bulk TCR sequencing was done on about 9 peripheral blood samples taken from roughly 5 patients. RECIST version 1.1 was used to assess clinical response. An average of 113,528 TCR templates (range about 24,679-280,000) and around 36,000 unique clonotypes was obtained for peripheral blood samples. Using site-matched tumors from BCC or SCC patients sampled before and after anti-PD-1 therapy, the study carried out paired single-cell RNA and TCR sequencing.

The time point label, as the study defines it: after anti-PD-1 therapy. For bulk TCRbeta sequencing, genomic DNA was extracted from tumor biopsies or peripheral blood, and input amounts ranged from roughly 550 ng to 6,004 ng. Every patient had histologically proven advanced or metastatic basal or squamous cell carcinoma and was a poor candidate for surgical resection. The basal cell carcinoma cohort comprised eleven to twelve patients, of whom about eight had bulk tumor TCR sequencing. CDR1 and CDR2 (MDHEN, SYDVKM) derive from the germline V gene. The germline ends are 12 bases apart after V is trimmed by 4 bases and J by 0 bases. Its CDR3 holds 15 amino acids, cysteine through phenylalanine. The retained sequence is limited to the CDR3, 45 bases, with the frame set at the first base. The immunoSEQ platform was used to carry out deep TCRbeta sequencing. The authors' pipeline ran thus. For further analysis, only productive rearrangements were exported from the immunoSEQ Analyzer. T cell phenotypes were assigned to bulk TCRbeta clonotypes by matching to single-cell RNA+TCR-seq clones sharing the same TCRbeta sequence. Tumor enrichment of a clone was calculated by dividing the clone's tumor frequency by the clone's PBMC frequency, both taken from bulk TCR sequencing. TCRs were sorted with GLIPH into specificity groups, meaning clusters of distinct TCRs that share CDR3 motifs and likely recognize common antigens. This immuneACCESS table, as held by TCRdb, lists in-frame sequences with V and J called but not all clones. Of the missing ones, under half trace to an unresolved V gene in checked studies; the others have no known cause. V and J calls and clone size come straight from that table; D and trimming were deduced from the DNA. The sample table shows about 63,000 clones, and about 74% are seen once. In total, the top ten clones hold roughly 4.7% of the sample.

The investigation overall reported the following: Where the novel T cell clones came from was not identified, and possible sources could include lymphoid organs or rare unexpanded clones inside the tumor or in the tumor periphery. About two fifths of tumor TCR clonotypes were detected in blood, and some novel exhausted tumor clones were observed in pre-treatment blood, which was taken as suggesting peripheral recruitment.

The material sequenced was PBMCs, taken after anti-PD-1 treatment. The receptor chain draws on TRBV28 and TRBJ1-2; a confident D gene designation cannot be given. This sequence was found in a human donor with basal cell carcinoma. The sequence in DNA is TGTGCCAGCAGTTCCTTCTATGACACTAACTATGGCTACACCTTC. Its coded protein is CASSSFYDTNYGYTF.